This entry is about one T cell receptor (beta chain). Profiled with immunoSEQ multiplex PCR; TCRdb holds only in-frame clones, not every one. The data contain some 290,000 clones, roughly 87% of them singletons. The entry originates in a study of blood T cell repertoires in COVID-19. The V end was cut by 1 base, the J end by 4 bases, with 9 bases between. Looked up from germline, CDR1 is KGHSH and CDR2 is LQKENI. This CDR3 is built from 14 residues. The chain recombines TRBV18 with TRBJ2-3; no firm D call. The sequenced sample was peripheral blood. This clonotype originated in a woman aged 45 to 65 who had recovered from COVID-19. CDR3 residues: CASSPQSLADTQYF. The CDR3 bases are TGTGCCAGCTCACCACAGTCTCTAGCAGATACGCAGTATTTT.